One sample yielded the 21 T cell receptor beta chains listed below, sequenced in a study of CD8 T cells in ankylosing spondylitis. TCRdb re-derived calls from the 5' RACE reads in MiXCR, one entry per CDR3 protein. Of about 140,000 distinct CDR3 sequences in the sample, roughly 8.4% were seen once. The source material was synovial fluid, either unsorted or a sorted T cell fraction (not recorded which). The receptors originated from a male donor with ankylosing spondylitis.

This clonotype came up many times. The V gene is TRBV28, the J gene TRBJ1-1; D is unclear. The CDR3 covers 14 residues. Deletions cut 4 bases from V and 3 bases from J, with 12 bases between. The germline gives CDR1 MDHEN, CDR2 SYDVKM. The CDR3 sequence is CASSSDGAYTEAFF. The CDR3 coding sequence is TGTGCCAGCAGTTCCGACGGCGCGTACACTGAAGCTTTCTTT.

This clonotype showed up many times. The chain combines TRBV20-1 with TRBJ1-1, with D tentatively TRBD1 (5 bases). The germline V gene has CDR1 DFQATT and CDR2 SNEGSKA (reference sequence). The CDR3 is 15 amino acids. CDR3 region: CSVRRGAGENTEAFF. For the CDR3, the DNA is TGCAGCGTTAGGCGGGGCGCAGGTGAAAACACTGAAGCTTTCTTT.

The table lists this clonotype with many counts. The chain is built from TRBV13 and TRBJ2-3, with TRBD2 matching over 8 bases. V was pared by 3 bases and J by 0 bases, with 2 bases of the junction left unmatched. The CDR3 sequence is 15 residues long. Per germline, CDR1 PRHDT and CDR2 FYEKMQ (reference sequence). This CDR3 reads CASSFLAGSTDTQYF. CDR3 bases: TGTGCCAGCAGCTTTCTAGCGGGTAGCACAGATACGCAGTATTTT.

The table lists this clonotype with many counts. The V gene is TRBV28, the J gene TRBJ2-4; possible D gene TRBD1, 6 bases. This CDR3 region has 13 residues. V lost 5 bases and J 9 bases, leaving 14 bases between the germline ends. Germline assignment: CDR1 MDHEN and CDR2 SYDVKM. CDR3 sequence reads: CASSKQGLAIQYF. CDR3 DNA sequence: TGTGCCAGCAGTAAACAGGGTCTGGCCATTCAGTACTTC.

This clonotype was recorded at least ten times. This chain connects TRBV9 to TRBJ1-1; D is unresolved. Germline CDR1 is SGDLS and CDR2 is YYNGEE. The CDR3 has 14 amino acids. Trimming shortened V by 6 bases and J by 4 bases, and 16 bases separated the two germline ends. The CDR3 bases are TGTGCCAGCAACCTACTAGATTTCGCCACTGAAGCTTTCTTT. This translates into CASNLLDFATEAFF.

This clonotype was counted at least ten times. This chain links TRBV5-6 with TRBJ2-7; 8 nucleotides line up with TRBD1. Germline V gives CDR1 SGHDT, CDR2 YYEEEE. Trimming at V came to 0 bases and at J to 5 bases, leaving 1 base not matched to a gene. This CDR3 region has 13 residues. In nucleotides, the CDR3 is TGTGCCAGCAGCTTGGAGGACAGGGACGAGCAGTACTTC. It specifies CASSLEDRDEQYF.

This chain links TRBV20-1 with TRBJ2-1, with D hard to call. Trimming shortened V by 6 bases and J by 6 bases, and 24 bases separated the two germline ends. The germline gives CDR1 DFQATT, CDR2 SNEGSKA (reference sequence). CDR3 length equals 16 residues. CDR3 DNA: TGCAGTGCCGAGAATTTTCGGACCCTCAGGTCCAATGAGCAGTTCTTC. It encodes CSAENFRTLRSNEQFF.

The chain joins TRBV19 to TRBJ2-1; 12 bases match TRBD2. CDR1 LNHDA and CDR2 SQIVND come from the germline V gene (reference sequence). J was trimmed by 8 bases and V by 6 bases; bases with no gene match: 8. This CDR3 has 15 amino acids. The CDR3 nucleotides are TGTGCCAGTAGCCGACTAGCGGGAGTCCGAGATGAGCAGTTCTTC. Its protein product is CASSRLAGVRDEQFF.

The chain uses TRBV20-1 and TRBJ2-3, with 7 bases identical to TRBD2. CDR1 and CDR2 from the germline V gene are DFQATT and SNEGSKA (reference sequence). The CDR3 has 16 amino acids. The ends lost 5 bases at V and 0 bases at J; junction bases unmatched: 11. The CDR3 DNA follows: TGCAGTGCTGTCGGCTGGGCGGGGGTTAGCACAGATACGCAGTATTTT. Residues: CSAVGWAGVSTDTQYF.

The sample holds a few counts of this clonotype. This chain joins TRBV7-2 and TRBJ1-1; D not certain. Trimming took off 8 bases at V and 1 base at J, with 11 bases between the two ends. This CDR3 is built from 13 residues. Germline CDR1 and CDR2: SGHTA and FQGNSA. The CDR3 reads CASGTDGNTEAFF. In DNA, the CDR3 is TGTGCCAGCGGAACGGACGGGAACACTGAAGCTTTCTTT.

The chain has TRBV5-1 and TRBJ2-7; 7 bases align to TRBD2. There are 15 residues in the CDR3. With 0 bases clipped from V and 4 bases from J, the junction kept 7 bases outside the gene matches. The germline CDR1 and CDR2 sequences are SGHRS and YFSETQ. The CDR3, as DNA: TGCGCCAGCAGCTTGGACGCTAGCGGATATTACGAGCAGTACTTC. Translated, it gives CASSLDASGYYEQYF.

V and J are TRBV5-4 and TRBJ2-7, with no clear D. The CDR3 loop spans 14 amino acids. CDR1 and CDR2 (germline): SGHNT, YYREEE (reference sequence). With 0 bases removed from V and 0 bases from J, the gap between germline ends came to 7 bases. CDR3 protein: CASSLDHASYEQYF. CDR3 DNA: TGTGCCAGCAGCTTGGATCACGCCTCCTACGAGCAGTACTTC.

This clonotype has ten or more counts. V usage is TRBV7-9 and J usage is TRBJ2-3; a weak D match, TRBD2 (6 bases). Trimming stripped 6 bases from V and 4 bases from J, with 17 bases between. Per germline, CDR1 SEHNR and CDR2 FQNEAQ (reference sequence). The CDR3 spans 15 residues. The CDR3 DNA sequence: TGTGCCAGCAGGCTTACGCGGGGTCGGTCAGATACGCAGTATTTT. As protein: CASRLTRGRSDTQYF.

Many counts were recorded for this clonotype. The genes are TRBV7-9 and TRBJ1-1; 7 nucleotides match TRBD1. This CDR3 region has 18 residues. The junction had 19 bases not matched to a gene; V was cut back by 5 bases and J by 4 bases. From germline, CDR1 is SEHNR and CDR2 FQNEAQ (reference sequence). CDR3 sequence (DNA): TGTGCCAGCAGCCCACGACGCTACAGGGCGCAGGGGGGCACTGAAGCTTTCTTT. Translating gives CASSPRRYRAQGGTEAFF.

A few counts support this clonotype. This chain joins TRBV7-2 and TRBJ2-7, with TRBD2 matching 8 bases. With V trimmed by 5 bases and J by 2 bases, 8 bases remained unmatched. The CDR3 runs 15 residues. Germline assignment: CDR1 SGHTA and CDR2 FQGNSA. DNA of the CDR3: TGTGCCAGCAGCCAAAGCGGGAGAGGAACCTACGAGCAGTACTTC. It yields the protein CASSQSGRGTYEQYF. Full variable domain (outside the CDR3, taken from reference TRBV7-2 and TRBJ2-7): GAGVSQSPSNKVTEKGKDVELRCDPISGHTALYWYRQSLGQGLEFLIYFQGNSAPDKSGLPSDRFSAERTGGSVSTLTIQRTQQEDSAVYLCASSQSGRGTYEQYFGPGTRLTVT.

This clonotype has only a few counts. The CDR3 is CASSQDVSSRRTEAFF. CDR3 sequence (DNA): TGTGCCAGCAGCCAAGATGTGTCCTCACGAAGGACTGAAGCTTTCTTT. V and J are TRBV4-2 and TRBJ1-1; no clear D. The V end lost 0 bases, the J end lost 5 bases, and 16 bases lay between the germline ends. The germline V gene encodes CDR1 LGHNA and CDR2 YNFKEQ. The CDR3 has 16 amino acids.

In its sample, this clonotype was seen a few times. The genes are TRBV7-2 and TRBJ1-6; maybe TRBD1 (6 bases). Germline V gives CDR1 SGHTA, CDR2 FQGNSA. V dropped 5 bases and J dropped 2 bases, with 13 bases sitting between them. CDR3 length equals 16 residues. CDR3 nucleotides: TGTGCCAGCAGCCCAACAGGGAGCCCCTATAATTCACCCCTCCACTTT. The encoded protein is CASSPTGSPYNSPLHF.

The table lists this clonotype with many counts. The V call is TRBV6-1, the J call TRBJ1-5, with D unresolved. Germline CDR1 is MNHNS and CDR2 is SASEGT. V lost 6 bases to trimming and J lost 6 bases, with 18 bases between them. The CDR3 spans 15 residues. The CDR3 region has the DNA TGTGCCAGCAGGCCCGGACGTTGGAGAAGTCAGCCCCAGCATTTT. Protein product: CASRPGRWRSQPQHF.

CDR3 protein: CASSLTDPMRAFF. The CDR3 DNA is TGTGCCAGCAGCTTAACAGACCCCATGAGGGCTTTCTTT. The rearrangement links TRBV7-9 to TRBJ1-1; D remains unclear. Germline lookup yields CDR1 SEHNR and CDR2 FQNEAQ (reference sequence). The CDR3 is 13 residues long. Between the trimmed V and J ends, which lost 2 bases and 11 bases, there was a span of 15 bases. The variable domain in full, with the rest retrieved from reference TRBV7-9 and TRBJ1-1, is DTGVSQNPRHKITKRGQNVTFRCDPISEHNRLYWYRQTLGQGPEFLTYFQNEAQLEKSRLLSDRFSAERPKGSFSTLEIQRTEQGDSAMYLCASSLTDPMRAFFGQGTRLTVV.

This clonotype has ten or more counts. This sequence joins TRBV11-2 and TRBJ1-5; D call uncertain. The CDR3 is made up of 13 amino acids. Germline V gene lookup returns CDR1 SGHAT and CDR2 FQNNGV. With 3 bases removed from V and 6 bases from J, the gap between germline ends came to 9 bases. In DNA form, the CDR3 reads TGTGCCAGCAGCTTTGGCGGTACTCAGCCCCAGCATTTT. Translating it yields CASSFGGTQPQHF.

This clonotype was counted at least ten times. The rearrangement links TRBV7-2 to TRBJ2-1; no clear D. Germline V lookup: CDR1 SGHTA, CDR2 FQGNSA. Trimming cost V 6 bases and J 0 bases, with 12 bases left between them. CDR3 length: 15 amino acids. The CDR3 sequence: CASSRRPSSYNEQFF. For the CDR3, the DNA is TGTGCCAGCAGTCGTCGGCCGAGCTCCTACAATGAGCAGTTCTTC.